These 27 T cell receptor beta chains were all obtained from the same sample, sequenced in a study of PD-1 blockade in classical Hodgkin lymphoma. Method: immunoSEQ multiplex PCR; TCRdb's copy keeps in-frame clones and lacks some. The sample lists over 25,000 clones, about 85% occurring once. As to time point: cycle 4 day 1 (C4D1), after 6 weeks of nivolumab. Each of the patients experienced relapse following autologous stem cell transplantation, and their brentuximab vedotin exposure differed. Negative selection with magnetic separation was used to purify CD4+ T cells from thawed PBMCs. Sample: CD4+ T cells from blood, taken before the fourth cycle of nivolumab. The source of these receptors is a human donor with classical Hodgkin lymphoma.

This clone was detected once. This chain joins TRBV11-2 and TRBJ2-7; 8 bases fit TRBD1. J lost 4 bases, V lost 1 base, and 12 bases had no gene match. CDR1 and CDR2 from the germline V gene are SGHAT and FQNNGV. The length of the CDR3 is 17 residues. The CDR3 here is CASSLGPGTGPQYEQYF. The DNA for the CDR3 is TGTGCCAGCAGCTTAGGACCCGGGACAGGCCCCCAATACGAGCAGTACTTC.

The chain combines TRBV10-1 with TRBJ2-7, with 12 bases fitting TRBD2. The CDR3 is 15 amino acids. The germline CDR1 and CDR2 sequences are WNHNN and SYGVQD (reference sequence). With 2 bases clipped from V and 6 bases from J, the junction kept 5 bases outside the gene matches. Here the CDR3 reads CASSESPSGRAEQYF. CDR3 DNA sequence: TGCGCCAGCAGTGAGAGCCCTAGCGGGAGGGCCGAGCAGTACTTC.

The chain couples TRBV6-5 to TRBJ2-2; D might be TRBD1 or TRBD2, each matching 6 bases. The V end lost 6 bases, the J end lost 9 bases, and 17 bases lay between the germline ends. The CDR3 has 14 residues. The germline CDR1 and CDR2 sequences are MNHEY and SVGAGI. The CDR3 DNA reads as TGTGCCAGCAGCCAACGGGGGCTCAATAGGGAGCTGTTTTTT. It encodes CASSQRGLNRELFF.

V is TRBV19 and J is TRBJ1-2, with 8 nucleotides matching TRBD1. V lost 9 bases, J lost 0 bases, and 21 bases stayed unmatched. There are 19 residues in the CDR3. CDR1 and CDR2 from the germline V gene are LNHDA and SQIVND (reference sequence). The CDR3 DNA reads TGTGCCAGCCGGGACAGGAAGTTCCTCAGCGAAACTTCTAACTATGGCTACACCTTC. Protein product: CASRDRKFLSETSNYGYTF.

This rearrangement joins TRBV5-1 to TRBJ2-7; 9 nucleotides line up with TRBD2. Looked up from germline, CDR1 is SGHRS and CDR2 is YFSETQ. V trimming: 2 bases; J trimming: 6 bases; junction bases outside the gene matches: 6. This CDR3 comprises 14 residues. The CDR3 region is CASSFSGSGVEQYF. The CDR3 DNA is TGCGCCAGCAGCTTTAGCGGGAGCGGGGTCGAGCAGTACTTC.

This chain uses TRBV7-2 with TRBJ2-1; possibly TRBD1 for D (6 bases). Between the trimmed V and J ends, which lost 4 bases and 2 bases, there was a span of 15 bases. Per the germline V gene, CDR1 is SGHTA and CDR2 is FQGNSA. This CDR3 contains 16 residues. The CDR3 nucleotides are TGTGCCAGCAGCTCGGTCCGGGACACGACCTACAATGAGCAGTTCTTC. Encoded protein: CASSSVRDTTYNEQFF.

This sequence joins TRBV28 and TRBJ1-1; D remains ambiguous. CDR1 MDHEN and CDR2 SYDVKM come from the germline V gene. The CDR3 length is 15 residues. V was pared by 6 bases and J by 3 bases, with 17 bases between. This CDR3 is CASRNRNLRDTEAFF. The CDR3 DNA sequence: TGTGCCAGCAGAAACAGAAATCTAAGGGACACTGAAGCTTTCTTT.

The chain combines TRBV7-2 with TRBJ2-3, with 7 bases matching TRBD2. The CDR3 length is 17 residues. Trimming at V came to 6 bases and at J to 1 base, leaving 13 bases not matched to a gene. The V gene's germline CDR1 is SGHTA and CDR2 FQGNSA. The CDR3 is CASSQVVTSSGTDTQYF. CDR3 coding DNA: TGTGCCAGCAGTCAGGTGGTGACTAGCTCTGGCACAGATACGCAGTATTTT.

J is TRBJ2-1 and V is TRBV28, with a tentative D call TRBD2 (5 bases). Germline V gene data show CDR1 as MDHEN and CDR2 as SYDVKM. Between the trimmed V and J ends, which lost 2 bases and 9 bases, there was a span of 17 bases. The CDR3 is 15 residues long. In DNA, the CDR3 is TGTGCCAGCAGTTTAGCGCCTCTAGCATCTGGTGAGCAGTTCTTC. Translated, it gives CASSLAPLASGEQFF.

The chain combines TRBV4-2 with TRBJ2-5, with D possibly matching TRBD1 (6 bases). The CDR3 is 16 amino acids. The V and J ends lost 1 base and 3 bases respectively, with 15 bases between them. The V gene's germline CDR1 is LGHNA and CDR2 YNFKEQ. Written as DNA, the CDR3 is TGTGCCAGCAGCCAAGGGGCAGGGGAGCGTGAAGAGACCCAGTACTTC. Translation gives CASSQGAGEREETQYF.

The chain employs TRBV5-5 and TRBJ1-1; 8 bases are shared with TRBD1. CDR3 length: 15 amino acids. Germline V gene data show CDR1 as SGHKS and CDR2 as YYEKEE (reference sequence). The V gene end was trimmed by 5 bases and the J gene end by 3 bases; junction bases not matched to a gene: 9. CDR3 bases: TGTGCCAGCAGTTTTGTAGGACAGGGACACACTGAAGCTTTCTTT. Protein product: CASSFVGQGHTEAFF.

The chain has TRBV5-1 and TRBJ1-6; 7 bases are a match to TRBD1. This CDR3 has 16 amino acids. Trimming at V came to 4 bases and at J to 7 bases, leaving 11 bases not matched to a gene. Germline V lookup: CDR1 SGHRS, CDR2 YFSETQ. CDR3 DNA sequence: TGCGCCAGCAGCCGTACTTACGGACAGGCCAATTCACCCCTCCACTTT. Translated: CASSRTYGQANSPLHF.

The CDR3 DNA reads as TGCGCCACCGAACTTGGGTGGTCTGGAAACACCATATATTTT. Translated, it gives CATELGWSGNTIYF. The rearrangement joins TRBV10-1 to TRBJ1-3; D is undetermined. The CDR3 runs 14 residues. V lost 10 bases and J lost 1, with 14 bases in between. Germline V lookup: CDR1 WNHNN, CDR2 SYGVQD (reference sequence).

This chain links TRBV19 with TRBJ1-2; TRBD1 matches at 11 bases. Trimming took 7 bases from V and 4 from J; bases not matched to a gene: 8. The CDR3 consists of 15 residues. Germline CDR1 is LNHDA and CDR2 is SQIVND (reference sequence). This chain's CDR3 is CASKETGTGGYGYTF. CDR3 coding DNA: TGTGCCAGTAAGGAAACCGGGACAGGGGGCTATGGCTACACCTTC.

This clone was found a few times. The J gene is TRBJ2-3, the V gene TRBV18, with D possibly being TRBD2 (5 bases). V lost 0 bases, J lost 11 bases, and 12 bases lay in between. Germline V CDR1 and CDR2: KGHSH, LQKENI. The CDR3 length is 13 residues. DNA of the CDR3: TGTGCCAGCTCACCACCGTCGGAGGCGAGGCAGTATTTT. Encoded protein: CASSPPSEARQYF. The variable domain in full, with the rest retrieved from reference TRBV18 and TRBJ2-3, is NAGVMQNPRHLVRRRGQEARLRCSPMKGHSHVYWYRQLPEEGLKFMVYLQKENIIDESGMPKERFSAEFPKEGPSILRIQQVVRGDSAAYFCASSPPSEARQYFGPGTRLTVL.

The genes are TRBV2 and TRBJ1-1; 12 bases are shared with TRBD1. This CDR3 has 15 amino acids. Per germline, CDR1 SNHLY and CDR2 FYNNEI. After removal of 4 bases from V and 7 bases from J, the junction contained 7 bases not matched to a gene. CDR3 coding DNA: TGTGCCAGCAGTGCTTTGGGACAGGGGGCCGGTGAAGCTTTCTTT. Amino acid sequence: CASSALGQGAGEAFF.

This clone has just a few counts. V gene TRBV2 combines with J gene TRBJ1-2, with D possibly TRBD1 on 5 matching bases. Trimming took 6 bases from V and 3 from J, leaving 11 bases between them. The CDR3 totals 13 residues. In germline, CDR1 is SNHLY, CDR2 FYNNEI. The CDR3 here is CASSGDGHYGYTF. In DNA, the CDR3 is TGTGCCAGCAGCGGGGACGGACACTATGGCTACACCTTC.

This clone was recorded only once. V is TRBV4-1 and J is TRBJ2-1; D is unclear. Deletions cut 4 bases from V and 0 bases from J, with 10 bases between. CDR1 is MGHRA, CDR2 YSYEKL, per germline. The CDR3 has 15 residues. The CDR3 protein is CASSPWASSYNEQFF. In nucleotides, the CDR3 is TGCGCCAGCAGCCCTTGGGCTAGCTCCTACAATGAGCAGTTCTTC.

This clone appeared a few times. The chain employs TRBV29-1 and TRBJ1-2; D gene unclear. The CDR3 totals 12 residues. Per germline, CDR1 SQVTM and CDR2 ANQGSEA. Trimming cost V 4 bases and J 7 bases, with 13 bases left between them. The CDR3 region has the DNA TGCAGCGTTGTCCAAACCTTCGGTGGCTACACCTTC. This encodes CSVVQTFGGYTF.

CDR3: CASSPSRVWGEQYF. DNA for the CDR3: TGTGCCAGCAGCCCCTCGCGGGTGTGGGGCGAGCAGTACTTC. The chain joins TRBV28 to TRBJ2-7; D might be TRBD2 (5 bases). Germline V lookup: CDR1 MDHEN, CDR2 SYDVKM. The CDR3 is 14 residues long. V shed 6 bases and J shed 6 bases, with 18 bases lying between them.

The chain recombines TRBV18 with TRBJ2-7, with a tentative D call TRBD2 (5 bases). CDR1 is KGHSH and CDR2 is LQKENI in the germline V gene. The CDR3 loop spans 12 amino acids. V was shortened by 2 bases and J by 6 bases, with 8 bases between the two germline ends. The CDR3 spells CASSPAGGEQYF. The CDR3 DNA reads as TGTGCCAGCTCACCAGCGGGTGGCGAGCAGTACTTC. Full variable domain (outside the CDR3, taken from reference TRBV18 and TRBJ2-7): NAGVMQNPRHLVRRRGQEARLRCSPMKGHSHVYWYRQLPEEGLKFMVYLQKENIIDESGMPKERFSAEFPKEGPSILRIQQVVRGDSAAYFCASSPAGGEQYFGPGTRLTVT.

The chain is built from TRBV11-1 and TRBJ2-7; 7 bases map to TRBD2. CDR3 length: 14 residues. V was pared by 5 bases and J by 3 bases, with 7 bases of the junction left unmatched. Germline V lookup: CDR1 SGHAT, CDR2 FQDESV (reference sequence). The CDR3 here is CASSHWGGNYEQYF. The CDR3 bases are TGTGCCAGCAGCCATTGGGGAGGGAACTACGAGCAGTACTTC. Full variable domain (remainder filled in from reference TRBV11-1 and TRBJ2-7): EAEVAQSPRYKITEKSQAVAFWCDPISGHATLYWYRQILGQGPELLVQFQDESVVDDSQLPKDRFSAERLKGVDSTLKIQPAELGDSAMYLCASSHWGGNYEQYFGPGTRLTVT.

The rearrangement links TRBV7-6 to TRBJ1-1; possible D gene TRBD1, 5 bases. This CDR3 contains 15 residues. The V gene's germline CDR1 is SGHVS and CDR2 FNYEAQ. The V gene lost 3 bases and the J gene lost 4 bases, with 15 bases spanning the gap. Written as DNA, the CDR3 is TGTGCCAGCAGCTTTCGTACGGGGGTGGGCACTGAAGCTTTCTTT. Protein: CASSFRTGVGTEAFF.

The chain is built from TRBV6-1 and TRBJ2-7; D perhaps matches TRBD1 (6 bases). V lost 7 bases and J 3 bases, leaving 16 bases between the germline ends. There are 14 residues in the CDR3. The germline CDR1 and CDR2 sequences are MNHNS and SASEGT. The CDR3 nucleotides are TGTGCCAGCAAAAACAGGGCGACATTCTACGAGCAGTACTTC. It translates to CASKNRATFYEQYF.

This clone came up a few times. For the CDR3, the DNA is TGTGCCAGCAGTTATGGTGACAGGAACACTGAAGCTTTCTTT. It is translated as CASSYGDRNTEAFF. V gene TRBV2 combines with J gene TRBJ1-1; D possibly corresponds to TRBD1 (5 bases). CDR3 length: 14 amino acids. Germline lookup yields CDR1 SNHLY and CDR2 FYNNEI. V was pared by 5 bases and J by 1 base, with 11 bases between.

The DNA of the CDR3 is TGTGCCAGCAGCGACCTTTATGCGGATTCACCCCTCCACTTT. Translation: CASSDLYADSPLHF. The V and J genes are TRBV9 and TRBJ1-6; unclear D gene. V shed 3 bases and J shed 8 bases, with 12 bases lying between them. This CDR3 is 14 amino acids long. Germline CDR1 reads SGDLS; CDR2 reads YYNGEE.

This clone showed up just once. This sequence joins TRBV5-4 and TRBJ2-2; the D gene is possibly TRBD2 (6 bases). V was pared by 8 bases and J by 1 base, with 15 bases between. This CDR3 region has 15 residues. Germline lookup yields CDR1 SGHNT and CDR2 YYREEE (reference sequence). CDR3 bases: TGTGCCAGTACGCGGGGTAGTGGGAACACCGGGGAGCTGTTTTTT. It translates to CASTRGSGNTGELFF.